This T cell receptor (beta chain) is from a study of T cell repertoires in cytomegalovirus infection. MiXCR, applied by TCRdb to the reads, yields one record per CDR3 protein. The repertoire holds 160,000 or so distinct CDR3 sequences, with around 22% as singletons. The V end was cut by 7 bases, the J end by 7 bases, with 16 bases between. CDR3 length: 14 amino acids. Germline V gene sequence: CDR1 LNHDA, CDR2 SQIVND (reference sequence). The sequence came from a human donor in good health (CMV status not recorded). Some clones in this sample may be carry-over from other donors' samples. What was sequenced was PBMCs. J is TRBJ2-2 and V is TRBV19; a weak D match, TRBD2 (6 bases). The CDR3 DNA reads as TGTGCCAGTAATGCTGGCGGGAATGGCGGGGAGCTGTTTTTT. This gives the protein CASNAGGNGGELFF.